This T cell receptor beta chain was identified during a study of CD8+ T cells in alopecia areata (dated by TCRdb to the late 2010s). About the study as a whole: Treated patients were enrolled in an open-label pilot trial of oral tofacitinib, 5 to 10 mg twice daily, for moderate-to-severe alopecia areata. Patients received tofacitinib for 6 to 18 months and were then followed off drug for 6 months to check for delayed response and recurrence. The RNA source kit depended on sample type: the PAXgene miRNA kit for fixed scalp, the miRNeasy kit for PBMCs, and the RNeasy kit for mouse skin. Scalp tissue and sorted CD4+ and CD8+ peripheral blood T cells from patchy and totalis/universalis alopecia areata patients and from healthy controls were covered by human TCRbeta sequencing. Amplification of TCRbeta CDR3 regions was done by immunoSEQ multiplex PCR using 35 Vbeta forward primers and 13 Jbeta reverse primers. Clonality in the scalp was compared among normal scalp (n=4), patchy alopecia areata scalp (n=8), and alopecia totalis/universalis scalp (n=8). Biopsies were taken from tofacitinib-treated patients at baseline and at 4 and 24 weeks of treatment, and a later scalp biopsy was taken in several of the tofacitinib-treated patients. High-throughput TCRbeta sequencing was used to examine T cell clonal expansion in alopecia areata in both the C3H/HeJ mouse model and human patients.

Overall results and qualifications from the work: TCR sequences shared between patients were less clear than in mice, possibly partly because of HLA diversity in the patient population. Compared with normal scalp, lesional scalp, particularly in alopecia totalis/universalis, had higher clonality and more expanded CD8+ clones, which suggests antigenic drive. Resident alphabeta T cells in normal human skin are also sequenced, complicating scalp TCR repertoire analysis, unlike mouse skin dominated by gammadelta T cells.

The time point label for this specimen denotes: baseline before oral tofacitinib. Peripheral blood and lesional scalp punch biopsies were obtained from patients with alopecia areata. PBMCs were separated by density centrifugation and stained for CD3, CD4 and CD8, after which CD4+ and CD8+ T cells were sorted on a FACSAria. The library was built by means of the immunoSEQ multiplex PCR assay. RNA was extracted from all samples and reverse transcribed into cDNA, which served as template for TCR sequencing. First-strand cDNA was synthesized using SuperScript III with a 2:1 mix of oligo-dT and random hexamers. A synthetic immune receptor repertoire was used to measure amplification bias, and any remaining bias was corrected computationally. In the original analysis: Raw reads were preprocessed to remove errors, and CDR3 was defined by IMGT conventions from the conserved cysteine to phenylalanine. Clonality was calculated as 1 minus Shannon entropy normalized by log2 of the number of productive unique TCRs. CD4 or CD8 identity of scalp clones was inferred by cross-referencing scalp TCRbeta sequences with sorted blood CD4 and CD8 repertoires. As stored in TCRdb, this immuneACCESS dataset retains in-frame rearrangements with V and J assigned. A fraction of the clones does not appear; measured against another copy, unresolved V genes explain less than half of the discrepancy, and the remainder lacks a known reason. V and J calls plus clone size are reproduced from that table; the DNA served to infer D and trimming. The sample table records hundreds of thousands of clones; under 80% of these occur just once. 1% to 1.5% of the sample is in the top ten clones.

For CDR1 and CDR2, the germline V gene (reference sequence) lists LNHDA and SQIVND. From its cysteine to its phenylalanine, the CDR3 spans 14 amino acids. The sequence is cut down to CDR3 DNA, 42 bases in frame from base 1. Clipping removes 9 bases from V and 5 bases from J, with 12 as the unmatched junction base count. As to this clone: Its target antigen remains unknown. Base qualities were left out, and no much larger clone turns up one base away.

This sequence was found in a human donor with alopecia areata. This sequence uses TRBV19 and TRBJ2-5; the central 7 bases match TRBD2. Sequences were derived from CD4+ T cells sorted from blood, sampled at week 0. The nucleotides read TGTGCCAGCAATAACGGTGGGGGGGAGGAGACCCAGTACTTC. Translated, it reads CASNNGGGEETQYF.